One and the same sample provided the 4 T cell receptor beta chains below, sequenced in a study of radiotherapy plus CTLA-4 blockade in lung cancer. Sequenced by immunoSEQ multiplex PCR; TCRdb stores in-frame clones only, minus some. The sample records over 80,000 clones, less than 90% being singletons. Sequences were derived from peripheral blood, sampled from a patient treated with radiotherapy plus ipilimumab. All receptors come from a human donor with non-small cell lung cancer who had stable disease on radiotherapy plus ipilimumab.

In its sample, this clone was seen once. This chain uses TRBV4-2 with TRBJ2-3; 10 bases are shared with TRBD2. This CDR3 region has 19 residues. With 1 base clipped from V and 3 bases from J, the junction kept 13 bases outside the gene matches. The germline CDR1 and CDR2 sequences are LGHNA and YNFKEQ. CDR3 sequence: CASSQGSPGLAKLTDTQYF. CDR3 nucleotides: TGTGCCAGCAGCCAAGGCTCCCCGGGACTAGCGAAACTAACAGATACGCAGTATTTT.

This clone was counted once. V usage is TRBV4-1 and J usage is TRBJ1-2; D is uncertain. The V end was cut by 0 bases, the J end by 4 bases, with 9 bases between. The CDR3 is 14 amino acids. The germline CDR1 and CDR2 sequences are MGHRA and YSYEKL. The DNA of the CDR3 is TGCGCCAGCAGCCAAGAAGGCCAAGTCTATGGCTACACCTTC. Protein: CASSQEGQVYGYTF.

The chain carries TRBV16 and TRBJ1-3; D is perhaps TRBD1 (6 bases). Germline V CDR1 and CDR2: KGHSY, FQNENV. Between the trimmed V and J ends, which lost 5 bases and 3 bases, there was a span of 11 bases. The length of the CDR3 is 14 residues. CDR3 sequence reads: CASSIDRLGNTIYF. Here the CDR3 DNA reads TGTGCCAGCAGCATCGACAGGCTTGGAAACACCATATATTTT.

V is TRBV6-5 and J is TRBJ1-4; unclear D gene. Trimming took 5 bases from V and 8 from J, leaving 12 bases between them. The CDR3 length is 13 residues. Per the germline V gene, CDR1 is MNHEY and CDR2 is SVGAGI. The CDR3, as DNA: TGTGCCAGCAGTGAATTGATGGGAGAAAAACTGTTTTTT. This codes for CASSELMGEKLFF.